This T cell receptor (beta chain) comes out of a study of spatial heterogeneity in lung cancer. Study details: PBMC collected at follow-up were sequenced when available, a median of about two years after resection.

Time point defined: blood at routine non-recurrence follow-up after resection. The CDR3 sequence is 13 residues long. Germline loops: CDR1 SGHRS, CDR2 YFSETQ. Trimming stripped 3 bases from V and 3 bases from J, with 9 bases between. Every cDNA TCR molecule received its own unique molecular identifier. TCRdb recomputed calls from the 5' RACE reads with MiXCR, one row per CDR3 protein. The table records around 100,000 distinct CDR3 sequences, 11% of them present only once. This chain links TRBV5-1 with TRBJ1-2, with D unclear. This clonotype was obtained from a female donor with early-stage non-small cell lung cancer. Sequenced here: PBMCs, sampled at follow-up. The CDR3 loop is CASSYGSDYGYTF. The DNA for the CDR3 is TGCGCCAGCAGCTATGGCAGTGACTATGGCTACACCTTC.